A single sample gave rise to the 10 T cell receptor beta chains below, sequenced in a study of blood T cell repertoires in COVID-19. Generated by immunoSEQ multiplex PCR, the TCRdb table keeps only in-frame clones and is missing some. The sample carries tens of thousands of clones, around three quarters recorded once. Sequenced sample: peripheral blood. These receptor sequences come from a human donor in a cohort sampled during active COVID-19.

The V call is TRBV5-4, the J call TRBJ1-1, with D tentatively TRBD1 (6 bases). This CDR3 contains 16 residues. V shed 0 bases and J shed 4 bases, with 16 bases lying between them. Germline CDR1 reads SGHNT; CDR2 reads YYREEE (reference sequence). The CDR3 sequence is CASSLGGRGWGTEAFF. The CDR3 region has the DNA TGTGCCAGCAGCTTGGGGGGCAGGGGCTGGGGCACTGAAGCTTTCTTT.

The gene calls are TRBV7-2 and TRBJ2-4; TRBD2 matches at 11 bases. CDR1 is SGHTA and CDR2 is FQGNSA in the germline V gene. After removal of 5 bases from V and 0 bases from J, the junction contained 6 bases not matched to a gene. The CDR3 extends over 17 amino acids. CDR3 in amino acids: CASSTGTSGLAKNIQYF. The CDR3 bases are TGTGCCAGCAGCACCGGGACTAGCGGACTAGCCAAAAACATTCAGTACTTC.

The table lists this clone with a few counts. V usage is TRBV11-2 and J usage is TRBJ2-2; 8 bases line up with TRBD2. After removal of 10 bases from V and 5 bases from J, the junction contained 12 bases not matched to a gene. The germline CDR1 and CDR2 sequences are SGHAT and FQNNGV. CDR3 length: 15 amino acids. For the CDR3, the DNA is TGTGCCACCTCAACTAGCGGAGGAGGGACCGGGGAGCTGTTTTTT. It codes for CATSTSGGGTGELFF.

The gene calls are TRBV21-1 and TRBJ1-2. TRBV21-1 is termed a pseudogene. This CDR3 comprises 15 residues. CDR3 sequence: CASSKREAFPRGYTF. As DNA, the CDR3 is TGTGCCAGCAGCAAACGGGAGGCCTTCCCGCGAGGCTACACCTTC.

The gene calls are TRBV5-1 and TRBJ2-5; 8 bases match TRBD1. There are 15 residues in the CDR3. V shed 2 bases, J shed 6 bases, and the junction held 9 bases outside the gene matches. Germline V gives CDR1 SGHRS, CDR2 YFSETQ. The CDR3 sequence: CASSFRTGSSKTQYF. The DNA for the CDR3 is TGCGCCAGCAGCTTCAGGACAGGGTCTAGCAAGACCCAGTACTTC. The full variable domain, rest sourced from reference TRBV5-1 and TRBJ2-5, is KAGVTQTPRYLIKTRGQQVTLSCSPISGHRSVSWYQQTPGQGLQFLFEYFSETQRNKGNFPGRFSGRQFSNSRSEMNVSTLELGDSALYLCASSFRTGSSKTQYFGPGTRLLVL.

This clone was found a few times. The chain is built from TRBV4-1 and TRBJ1-5, with 7 bases fitting TRBD1. From germline, CDR1 is MGHRA and CDR2 YSYEKL. The CDR3 totals 16 residues. The ends lost 1 base at V and 3 bases at J; junction bases unmatched: 6. The CDR3 bases are TGCGCCAGCAGCCAAGTAGGACAGGCTTTCAATCAGCCCCAGCATTTT. Its protein is CASSQVGQAFNQPQHF.

This sequence joins TRBV29-1 and TRBJ1-1, with D perhaps matching TRBD1 (5 bases). Trimming removed 5 bases at V and 4 bases at J, with 17 bases between. This CDR3 is 14 amino acids long. Per germline, CDR1 SQVTM and CDR2 ANQGSEA. CDR3 sequence (DNA): TGCAGCGTTACCCCTCCCGACAGAAGCACTGAAGCTTTCTTT. This translates into CSVTPPDRSTEAFF.

This chain uses TRBV18 with TRBJ1-4; 7 positions match TRBD1. Germline V gives CDR1 KGHSH, CDR2 LQKENI. This CDR3 spans 16 amino acids. J was trimmed by 7 bases and V by 3 bases; bases with no gene match: 11. The CDR3 loop reads CASSPTLSDRAEKLFF. CDR3 bases: TGTGCCAGCTCACCGACGCTATCCGACAGGGCTGAAAAACTGTTTTTT. The full variable domain, rest sourced from reference TRBV18 and TRBJ1-4, is NAGVMQNPRHLVRRRGQEARLRCSPMKGHSHVYWYRQLPEEGLKFMVYLQKENIIDESGMPKERFSAEFPKEGPSILRIQQVVRGDSAAYFCASSPTLSDRAEKLFFGSGTQLSVL.

The CDR3 region is CASSLRGLAGAYNEQFF. CDR3 in DNA: TGTGCCAGCAGCTTAAGGGGACTAGCGGGAGCTTACAATGAGCAGTTCTTC. The chain is built from TRBV7-9 and TRBJ2-1, with 14 positions matching TRBD2. The CDR3 length is 17 residues. Germline values: CDR1 SEHNR, CDR2 FQNEAQ (reference sequence). With V trimmed by 2 bases and J by 4 bases, 4 bases remained unmatched.

The rearrangement links TRBV27 to TRBJ2-4, with TRBD2 identical over 10 bases. Germline V CDR1 and CDR2: MNHEY, SMNVEV (reference sequence). This CDR3 spans 15 amino acids. The junction had 6 bases not matched to a gene; V was cut back by 7 bases and J by 3 bases. CDR3 loop: CASNSLAGVKNIQYF. The CDR3 DNA follows: TGTGCCAGCAACTCTCTAGCGGGGGTCAAAAACATTCAGTACTTC.